This entry concerns a single T cell receptor (beta chain). This clone has more than one count but fewer than ten. Its antigen is unknown. The sample holds no much larger clone one base away, and base qualities are not on file. This sample was included in a study of blood T cell repertoires in COVID-19 (dated by TCRdb to about 2020). Turning to the overall study: Collaborator samples came from the United States, Italy and Spain and covered acute and convalescent phases of COVID-19. The material from the prospective study consisted of cDNA or gDNA derived from T cells, B-cell-depleted T cells, or PBMCs. The dataset comprised deeply sampled blood TCRbeta repertoires from subjects exposed to, actively infected with, or recovered from COVID-19. The repertoires were made available in a free public database intended to serve as a resource for research on the immune response to SARS-CoV-2. Samples were obtained from the ongoing ImmuneRACE study (first 160 participants) and from 1,254 subjects provided by 6 global collaborators. The sample metadata nearly always contained a de-identified subject ID, COVID-19 status, age in years and sex. Where available, HLA class I and class II types were obtained from metadata supplied by the sample provider rather than from assay-based typing. General study outcomes and caveats: How much clinical and demographic metadata was included differed by source and by participant, and the metadata was provided uncurated.

The immunoSEQ Assay, a bias-controlled multiplex PCR, was used to amplify TCRbeta CDR3 regions from genomic DNA. In the source study's methods: Nucleated cell counts per sample were estimated from amplification of reference gene primers within the assay. Sequence reads were collapsed and filtered to measure the absolute abundance of every unique TCRbeta CDR3 rearrangement. For each sample, productive Simpson clonality was calculated by taking the square root of Simpson's diversity index across productive rearrangements. TCRdb obtained this table from immuneACCESS and retained in-frame rearrangements with V and J assigned. These tables miss some clones; where compared with another copy, unresolved V genes account for less than half of the shortfall, and the remainder is unexplained. V and J calls and clone size are as listed in that table; D and trimming were resolved from the DNA. For this sample there are tens of thousands of clones; approximately 88% appear just once. The top ten hold less than 2.5% of the sample.

V was cut back by 4 bases and J by 1 base, leaving a gap of 11 bases between them. Looking up the germline V gene (reference sequence) yields CDR1 SGHNT and CDR2 YYREEE. The CDR3 holds 15 amino acids from the cysteine to the phenylalanine. Only the CDR3 part of the read is kept: 45 bases, read in frame from the first base. Whole blood was collected in K2EDTA tubes by collaborating institutions according to the institutions' own protocols. For TCRbeta analysis, collaborators shipped samples as frozen whole blood, isolated PBMCs, or DNA extracted from either of those sample types. The sample was peripheral blood. The V and J genes are TRBV5-4 and TRBJ2-2; the D gene cannot be named for sure. The sequence came from a human donor in a cohort sampled during active COVID-19. The CDR3 protein is CASSEKPGNTGELFF. The nucleotide sequence reads as follows: TGTGCCAGCAGCGAAAAGCCTGGGAACACCGGGGAGCTGTTTTTT. Where the CDR3 stops, the reference TRBV5-4 and TRBJ2-2 genes take over; the full variable domain is ETGVTQSPTHLIKTRGQQVTLRCSSQSGHNTVSWYQQALGQGPQFIFQYYREEENGRGNFPPRFSGLQFPNYSSELNVNALELDDSALYLCASSEKPGNTGELFFGEGSRLTVL.